The next 24 T cell receptor beta chains were all read from a single sample in a study of blood T cell repertoires in COVID-19. Libraries were prepared by immunoSEQ multiplex PCR; TCRdb keeps only in-frame clonotypes and omits some of them. The repertoire holds about 130,000 clones, around 86% seen once, with 12% in the top ten. Sequencing was performed on peripheral blood. The origin of the receptors is a man between 60 and 75 years old with acute or convalescent COVID-19.

This clone was detected once. This chain links TRBV21-1 with TRBJ1-5. TRBV21-1 is assigned pseudogene status. The CDR3 covers 10 residues. The CDR3 DNA reads as TGTGCCGCGGAGAACCAGCCCCAGCATTTT. Encoded protein: CAAENQPQHF.

V usage is TRBV10-3 and J usage is TRBJ1-6, with 11 bases fitting TRBD1. Trimming at V came to 2 bases and at J to 8 bases, leaving 5 bases not matched to a gene. Germline CDR1 reads ENHRY; CDR2 reads SYGVKD. The CDR3 runs 16 residues. The CDR3 sequence: CAISETGTGGDSPLHF. In nucleotides, the CDR3 is TGTGCCATCAGTGAGACCGGGACAGGGGGGGATTCACCCCTCCACTTT.

The chain links TRBV7-9 to TRBJ1-2; 7 bases are shared with TRBD1. V was pared by 10 bases and J by 3 bases, with 11 bases of the junction left unmatched. This CDR3 comprises 14 residues. Germline-derived CDR1 and CDR2 are SEHNR and FQNEAQ (reference sequence). The CDR3 is CAISPGGNYYGYTF. The DNA of the CDR3 is TGTGCCATCTCCCCAGGGGGGAACTACTATGGCTACACCTTC.

The rearrangement joins TRBV7-6 to TRBJ1-4; maybe TRBD1 (6 bases). The germline CDR1 and CDR2 sequences are SGHVS and FNYEAQ. The CDR3 has 14 residues. Trimming cost V 4 bases and J 0 bases, with 6 bases left between them. This chain's CDR3 is CASSWTATNEKLFF. DNA for the CDR3: TGTGCCAGCAGCTGGACAGCAACTAATGAAAAACTGTTTTTT.

This clone was recorded once. J is TRBJ2-5 and V is TRBV30; 8 nucleotides align to TRBD1. J gave up 4 bases and V 5 bases, and 9 bases lay outside the gene matches. This CDR3 region has 14 residues. Germline CDR1 is GTSNPN and CDR2 is SVGIG (reference sequence). CDR3 DNA sequence: TGTGCCTGGGCAGGCAGGGGGCGAGGAGAGACCCAGTACTTC. Encoded protein: CAWAGRGRGETQYF.

The chain uses TRBV7-9 and TRBJ2-3; TRBD1 agrees at 12 bases. The CDR3 consists of 15 residues. Germline CDR1 SEHNR, CDR2 FQNEAQ (reference sequence). Unmatched junction bases numbered 2, after V lost 3 bases and J lost 4 bases. Here the CDR3 DNA reads TGTGCCAGCAGCTTGGGGACAGGGGGCCCAGATACGCAGTATTTT. Translation gives CASSLGTGGPDTQYF.

In DNA, the CDR3 is TGTGCCAGCAGCCGGGGACTAGCGGGAGACCCATACAATGAGCAGTTCTTC. Amino acids: CASSRGLAGDPYNEQFF. The chain uses TRBV5-4 and TRBJ2-1; 14 bases agree with TRBD2. J was trimmed by 4 bases and V by 4 bases; bases with no gene match: 7. This CDR3 spans 17 amino acids. Germline loops: CDR1 SGHNT, CDR2 YYREEE (reference sequence). The full variable domain, completed using reference TRBV5-4 and TRBJ2-1, is ETGVTQSPTHLIKTRGQQVTLRCSSQSGHNTVSWYQQALGQGPQFIFQYYREEENGRGNFPPRFSGLQFPNYSSELNVNALELDDSALYLCASSRGLAGDPYNEQFFGPGTRLTVL.

The rearrangement joins TRBV19 to TRBJ1-1; D gene ambiguous. CDR3 length: 14 amino acids. Germline V gene lookup returns CDR1 LNHDA and CDR2 SQIVND (reference sequence). Between the trimmed V and J ends, which lost 5 bases and 6 bases, there was a span of 16 bases. DNA for the CDR3: TGTGCCAGTAGTGTTCGGAGGGATGGCCCTGAAGCTTTCTTT. It translates to CASSVRRDGPEAFF. Full variable domain (missing parts from reference TRBV19 and TRBJ1-1): DGGITQSPKYLFRKEGQNVTLSCEQNLNHDAMYWYRQDPGQGLRLIYYSQIVNDFQKGDIAEGYSVSREKKESFPLTVTSAQKNPTAFYLCASSVRRDGPEAFFGQGTRLTVV.

With regard to this clone: A junction end diverges from the germline sequence, so it may reflect a read error. The chain is built from TRBV29-1 and TRBJ2-7; the D gene is possibly TRBD1 (7 bases). The CDR3 runs 15 residues. Germline CDR1 reads SQVTM; CDR2 reads ANQGSEA. As DNA, the CDR3 is TGCAGCGTTCAAGATGCGGGGACAGCCAACTACGAGCAGTACTTC. Protein: CSVQDAGTANYEQYF.

The V and J genes are TRBV19 and TRBJ2-2, with a tentative D call TRBD1 (6 bases). The germline V and J ends were trimmed by 7 bases and 6 bases, with 15 bases remaining between them. Germline assignment: CDR1 LNHDA and CDR2 SQIVND (reference sequence). CDR3 size: 14 residues. This chain's CDR3 is CASTWLGAPGELFF. CDR3 bases: TGTGCCAGTACTTGGCTGGGGGCACCCGGGGAGCTGTTTTTT.

This clone has just a few counts. The chain links TRBV30 to TRBJ1-1; D may be TRBD1 (5 bases). Per germline, CDR1 GTSNPN and CDR2 SVGIG (reference sequence). The V end lost 3 bases, the J end lost 1 base, and 21 bases lay between the germline ends. The CDR3 extends over 17 amino acids. The CDR3 nucleotides read TGTGCCTGGAGGCAAACCGCCCTGGGGCTTTCGAACACTGAAGCTTTCTTT. Protein product: CAWRQTALGLSNTEAFF.

This chain connects TRBV6-2 or TRBV6-3 to TRBJ1-5; D might be TRBD1 (6 bases). The V end lost 2 bases, the J end lost 0 bases, and 20 bases lay between the germline ends. CDR3 length: 19 residues. CDR1 MNHEY and CDR2 SVGEGT come from the germline V gene. The CDR3 sequence is CASSYRKDSRHYSNQPQHF. Here the CDR3 DNA reads TGTGCCAGCAGTTACCGCAAGGACAGTCGCCACTATAGCAATCAGCCCCAGCATTTT.

V and J are TRBV5-1 and TRBJ1-2, with TRBD1 identical over 8 bases. The germline V gene encodes CDR1 SGHRS and CDR2 YFSETQ. CDR3 size: 15 residues. J was trimmed by 4 bases and V by 0 bases; bases with no gene match: 5. CDR3 DNA sequence: TGCGCCAGCAGCTTGGGCCAGGGGGCGCGCTATGGCTACACCTTC. Translation gives CASSLGQGARYGYTF.

V and J are TRBV28 and TRBJ2-3; 11 bases agree with TRBD1. Germline trimming cut 4 bases from V and 5 bases from J; bases unmatched to any gene: 11. CDR3 length equals 17 residues. Germline CDR1 reads MDHEN; CDR2 reads SYDVKM. The CDR3 sequence is CASSSYLGQGAGDTQYF. CDR3 bases: TGTGCCAGCAGTTCCTACCTCGGACAGGGGGCGGGAGATACGCAGTATTTT.

The genes are TRBV7-9 and TRBJ2-4, with 8 bases lining up with TRBD1. This CDR3 spans 17 amino acids. CDR1 and CDR2 from the germline V gene are SEHNR and FQNEAQ (reference sequence). Trimming cost V 5 bases and J 3 bases; bases outside gene matches: 12. CDR3 sequence: CASSPRPGQEDKNIQYF. The CDR3 DNA reads TGTGCCAGCAGCCCCAGACCGGGACAGGAAGACAAAAACATTCAGTACTTC.

The chain joins TRBV5-1 to TRBJ2-2; D might be TRBD2 (6 bases). The germline V and J ends were trimmed by 1 base and 0 bases, with 10 bases remaining between them. Germline CDR1 SGHRS, CDR2 YFSETQ. The CDR3 covers 16 residues. CDR3: CASSLIGGSNTGELFF. The DNA for the CDR3 is TGCGCCAGCAGCTTGATCGGGGGATCGAACACCGGGGAGCTGTTTTTT.

V usage is TRBV28 and J usage is TRBJ1-4, with 10 bases lining up with TRBD1. Losses at the gene ends were 3 bases for V and 5 bases for J; bases not matched to a gene: 3. CDR1 and CDR2 from the germline V gene are MDHEN and SYDVKM. The CDR3 is 15 amino acids. This chain's CDR3 is CASSLEGQGNEKLFF. Written as DNA, the CDR3 is TGTGCCAGCAGTTTGGAGGGACAGGGGAATGAAAAACTGTTTTTT.

Notes on this clone: This specimen includes other DNA sequences encoding the same CDR3. The J gene is TRBJ1-1, the V gene TRBV9; D may be TRBD1 (5 bases). The CDR3 is made up of 15 amino acids. V was shortened by 0 bases and J by 1 base, with 10 bases between the two germline ends. Germline CDR1 is SGDLS and CDR2 is YYNGEE. CDR3 nucleotide sequence: TGTGCCAGCAGCGTAGCGGGGCGGGGGAACACTGAAGCTTTCTTT. Residues: CASSVAGRGNTEAFF.

The rearrangement links TRBV19 to TRBJ2-1; a weak D match, TRBD1 (6 bases). The germline CDR1 and CDR2 sequences are LNHDA and SQIVND (reference sequence). Trimming removed 6 bases from V and 4 bases from J, with 13 bases in between. This CDR3 comprises 14 residues. The CDR3 sequence: CASSPGQAYNEQFF. The CDR3, as DNA: TGTGCCAGTAGCCCGGGACAAGCATACAATGAGCAGTTCTTC.

This chain uses TRBV28 with TRBJ1-2; TRBD1 agrees at 8 bases. This CDR3 has 13 residues. The trim removed 7 bases at V and 7 bases at J, leaving 8 bases unmatched. Germline-derived CDR1 and CDR2 are MDHEN and SYDVKM. CDR3 sequence (DNA): TGTGCCAGCACCTCAGGACAGGGAGGTGGCTACACCTTC. Protein product: CASTSGQGGGYTF.

The rearrangement uses TRBV29-1 and TRBJ1-1; D uncertain. Germline assignment: CDR1 SQVTM and CDR2 ANQGSEA. The length of the CDR3 is 13 residues. V lost 3 bases to trimming and J lost 0 bases, with 8 bases between them. Here the CDR3 reads CSVDPGLNTEAFF. CDR3 nucleotide sequence: TGCAGCGTTGACCCAGGTTTGAACACTGAAGCTTTCTTT.

V gene TRBV9 combines with J gene TRBJ1-5, with D hard to call. CDR3 length equals 13 residues. The V gene's germline CDR1 is SGDLS and CDR2 YYNGEE. Trimming cost V 6 bases and J 7 bases, with 14 bases left between them. This CDR3 is CASTEFRGQPQHF. The CDR3 DNA is TGTGCCAGCACCGAATTTCGAGGCCAGCCCCAGCATTTT.

The V call is TRBV6-5, the J call TRBJ2-7; the D gene is possibly TRBD2 (6 bases). Trimming took 4 bases from V and 2 from J, leaving 12 bases between them. The CDR3 length is 14 residues. Germline V gives CDR1 MNHEY, CDR2 SVGAGI. DNA for the CDR3: TGTGCCAGCAGTTTGGAGGGAATTGCCTACGAGCAGTACTTC. Amino acid sequence: CASSLEGIAYEQYF.

V gene TRBV4-1 combines with J gene TRBJ2-7, with 11 bases fitting TRBD2. The CDR3 is 13 amino acids. The V gene's germline CDR1 is MGHRA and CDR2 YSYEKL. Trimming cost V 8 bases and J 9 bases; bases outside gene matches: 9. In DNA form, the CDR3 reads TGCGCCAGCGTAACTAGCGGGAGAGCACTGCAGTACTTC. Encoded protein: CASVTSGRALQYF.